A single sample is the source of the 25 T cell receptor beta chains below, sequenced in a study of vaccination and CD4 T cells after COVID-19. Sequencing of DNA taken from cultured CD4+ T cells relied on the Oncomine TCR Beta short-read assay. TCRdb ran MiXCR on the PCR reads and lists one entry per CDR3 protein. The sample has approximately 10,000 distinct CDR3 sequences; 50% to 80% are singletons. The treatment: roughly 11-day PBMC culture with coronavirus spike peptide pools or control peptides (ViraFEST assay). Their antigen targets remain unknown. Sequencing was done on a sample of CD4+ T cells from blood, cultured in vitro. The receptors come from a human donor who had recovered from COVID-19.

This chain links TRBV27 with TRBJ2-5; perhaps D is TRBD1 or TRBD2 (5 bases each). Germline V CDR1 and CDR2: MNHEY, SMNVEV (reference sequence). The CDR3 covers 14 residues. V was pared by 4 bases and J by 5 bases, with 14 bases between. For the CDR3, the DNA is TGTGCCAGCAGTTCGGGGCAGGGTAGGGAGACCCAGTACTTC. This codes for CASSSGQGRETQYF.

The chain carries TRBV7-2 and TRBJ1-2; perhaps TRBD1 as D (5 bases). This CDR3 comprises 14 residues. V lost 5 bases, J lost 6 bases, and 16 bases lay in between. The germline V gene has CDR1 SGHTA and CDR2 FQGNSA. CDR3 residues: CASSPFQGMDGYTF. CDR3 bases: TGTGCCAGCAGCCCCTTCCAGGGTATGGATGGCTACACCTTC.

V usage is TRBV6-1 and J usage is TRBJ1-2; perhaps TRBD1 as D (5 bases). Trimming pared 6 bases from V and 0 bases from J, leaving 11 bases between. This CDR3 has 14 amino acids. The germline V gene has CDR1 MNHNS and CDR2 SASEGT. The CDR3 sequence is CASRKDTANYGYTF. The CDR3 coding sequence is TGTGCCAGCAGAAAGGACACGGCTAACTATGGCTACACCTTC.

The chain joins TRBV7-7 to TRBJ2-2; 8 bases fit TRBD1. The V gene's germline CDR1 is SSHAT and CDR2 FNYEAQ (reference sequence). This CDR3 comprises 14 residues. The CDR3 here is CASSDRANDGELFF. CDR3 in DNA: TGTGCTAGCTCGGACAGGGCAAATGACGGGGAGCTGTTTTTT.

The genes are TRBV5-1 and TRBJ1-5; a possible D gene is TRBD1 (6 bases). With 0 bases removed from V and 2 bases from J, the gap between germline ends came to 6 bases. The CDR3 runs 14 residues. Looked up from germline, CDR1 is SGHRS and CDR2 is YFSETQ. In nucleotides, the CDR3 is TGCGCCAGCAGCTTGGAGGGGGGCAATCAGCCCCAGCATTTT. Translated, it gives CASSLEGGNQPQHF.

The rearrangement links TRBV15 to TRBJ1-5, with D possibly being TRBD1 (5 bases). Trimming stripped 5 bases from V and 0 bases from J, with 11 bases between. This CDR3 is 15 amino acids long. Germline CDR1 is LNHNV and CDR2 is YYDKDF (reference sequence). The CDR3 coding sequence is TGTGCCACCAGCCGGGAGGGGACTAGCAATCAGCCCCAGCATTTT. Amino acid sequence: CATSREGTSNQPQHF.

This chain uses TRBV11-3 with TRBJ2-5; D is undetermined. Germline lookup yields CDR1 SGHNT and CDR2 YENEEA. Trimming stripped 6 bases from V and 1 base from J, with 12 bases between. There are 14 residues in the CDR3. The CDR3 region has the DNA TGTGCCAGCAGACCTAGAGGTCCCCAAGAGACCCAGTACTTC. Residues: CASRPRGPQETQYF. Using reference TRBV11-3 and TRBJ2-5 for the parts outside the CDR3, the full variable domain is EAGVVQSPRYKIIEKKQPVAFWCNPISGHNTLYWYLQNLGQGPELLIRYENEEAVDDSQLPKDRFSAERLKGVDSTLKIQPAELGDSAVYLCASRPRGPQETQYFGPGTRLLVL.

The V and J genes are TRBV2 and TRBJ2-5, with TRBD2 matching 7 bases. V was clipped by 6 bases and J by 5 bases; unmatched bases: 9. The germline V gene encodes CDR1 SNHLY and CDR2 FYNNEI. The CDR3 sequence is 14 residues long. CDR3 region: CASREVAGMETQYF. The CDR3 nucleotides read TGTGCCAGCAGGGAGGTAGCGGGCATGGAGACCCAGTACTTC.

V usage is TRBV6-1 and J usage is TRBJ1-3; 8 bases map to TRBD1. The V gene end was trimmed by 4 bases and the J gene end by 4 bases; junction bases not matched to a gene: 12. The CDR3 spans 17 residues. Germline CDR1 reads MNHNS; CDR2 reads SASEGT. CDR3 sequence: CASSVHLQGARGNTIYF. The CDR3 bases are TGTGCCAGCAGTGTACATCTTCAGGGGGCGAGAGGAAACACCATATATTTT.

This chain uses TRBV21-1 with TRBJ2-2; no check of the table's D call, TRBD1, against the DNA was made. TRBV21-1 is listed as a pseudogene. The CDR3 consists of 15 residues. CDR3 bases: TGTGCCAGCACCTGGGACAGGTCAGCCACCGGGGAGCTGTTTTTT. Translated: CASTWDRSATGELFF.

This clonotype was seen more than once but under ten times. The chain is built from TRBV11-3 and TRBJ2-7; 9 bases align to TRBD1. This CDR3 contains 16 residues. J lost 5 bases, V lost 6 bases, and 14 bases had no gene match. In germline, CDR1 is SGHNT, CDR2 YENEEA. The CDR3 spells CASSSGQGRGVNEQYF. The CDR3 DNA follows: TGTGCCAGCAGTTCTGGACAGGGGCGAGGGGTAAACGAGCAGTACTTC.

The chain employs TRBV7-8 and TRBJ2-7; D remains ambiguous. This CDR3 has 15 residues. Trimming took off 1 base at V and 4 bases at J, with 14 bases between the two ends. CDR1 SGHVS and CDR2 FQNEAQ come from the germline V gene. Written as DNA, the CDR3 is TGTGCCAGCAGCTTAGGACGGCTACACCTATACGAGCAGTACTTC. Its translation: CASSLGRLHLYEQYF.

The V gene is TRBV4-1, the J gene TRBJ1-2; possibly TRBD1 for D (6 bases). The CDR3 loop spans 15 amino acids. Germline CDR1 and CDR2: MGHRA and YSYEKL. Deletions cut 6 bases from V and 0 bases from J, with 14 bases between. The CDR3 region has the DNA TGCGCCAGCAGTGACCCCGGGACATCTAACTATGGCTACACCTTC. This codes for CASSDPGTSNYGYTF.

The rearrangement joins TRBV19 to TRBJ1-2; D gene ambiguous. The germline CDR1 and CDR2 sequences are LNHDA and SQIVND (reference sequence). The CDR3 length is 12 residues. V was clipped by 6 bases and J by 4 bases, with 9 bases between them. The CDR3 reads CASSRTGYGYTF. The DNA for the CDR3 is TGTGCCAGTAGCCGGACGGGCTATGGCTACACCTTC.

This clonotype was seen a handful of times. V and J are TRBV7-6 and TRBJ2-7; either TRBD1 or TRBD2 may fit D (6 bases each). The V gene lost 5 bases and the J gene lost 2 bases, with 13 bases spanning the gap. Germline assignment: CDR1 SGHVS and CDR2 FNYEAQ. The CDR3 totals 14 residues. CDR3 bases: TGTGCCAGCAGCGCTCGGCGGGACACCTACGAGCAGTACTTC. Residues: CASSARRDTYEQYF.

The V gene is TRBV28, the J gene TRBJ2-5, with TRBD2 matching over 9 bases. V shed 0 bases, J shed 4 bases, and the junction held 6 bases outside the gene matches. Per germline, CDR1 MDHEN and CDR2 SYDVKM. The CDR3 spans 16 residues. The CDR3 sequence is CASSLWVAGVGETQYF. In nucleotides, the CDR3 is TGTGCCAGCAGTTTATGGGTAGCGGGAGTCGGAGAGACCCAGTACTTC.

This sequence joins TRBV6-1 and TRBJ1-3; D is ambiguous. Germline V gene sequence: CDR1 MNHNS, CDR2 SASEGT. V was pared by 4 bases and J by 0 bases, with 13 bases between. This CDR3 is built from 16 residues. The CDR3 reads CASSAIRRLSGNTIYF. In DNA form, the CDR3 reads TGTGCCAGCAGTGCTATTCGACGGCTCTCTGGAAACACCATATATTTT.

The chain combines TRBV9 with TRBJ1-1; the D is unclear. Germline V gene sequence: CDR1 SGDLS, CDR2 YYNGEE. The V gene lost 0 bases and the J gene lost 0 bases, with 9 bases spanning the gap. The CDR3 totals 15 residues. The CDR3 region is CASSVDGGMNTEAFF. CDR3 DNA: TGTGCCAGCAGCGTAGATGGCGGAATGAACACTGAAGCTTTCTTT.

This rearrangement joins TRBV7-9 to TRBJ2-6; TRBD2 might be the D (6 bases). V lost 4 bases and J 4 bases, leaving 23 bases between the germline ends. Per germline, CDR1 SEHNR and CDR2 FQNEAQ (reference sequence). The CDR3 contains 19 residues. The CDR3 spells CASSSPGRRDGWGANVLTF. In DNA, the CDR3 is TGTGCCAGCAGCTCCCCGGGCAGGAGGGATGGTTGGGGGGCCAACGTCCTGACTTTC.

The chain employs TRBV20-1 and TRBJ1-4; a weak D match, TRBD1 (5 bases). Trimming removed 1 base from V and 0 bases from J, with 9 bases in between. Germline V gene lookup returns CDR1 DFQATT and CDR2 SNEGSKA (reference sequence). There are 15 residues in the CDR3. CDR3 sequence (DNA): TGCAGTGCTAGAGGGTCGGGGGCAACTAATGAAAAACTGTTTTTT. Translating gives CSARGSGATNEKLFF.

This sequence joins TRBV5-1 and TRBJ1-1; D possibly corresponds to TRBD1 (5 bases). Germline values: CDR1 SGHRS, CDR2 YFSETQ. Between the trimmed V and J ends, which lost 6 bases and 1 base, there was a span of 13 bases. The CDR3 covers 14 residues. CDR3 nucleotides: TGCGCCAGCACTCCGGGAGGGGCGAACACTGAAGCTTTCTTT. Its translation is CASTPGGANTEAFF.

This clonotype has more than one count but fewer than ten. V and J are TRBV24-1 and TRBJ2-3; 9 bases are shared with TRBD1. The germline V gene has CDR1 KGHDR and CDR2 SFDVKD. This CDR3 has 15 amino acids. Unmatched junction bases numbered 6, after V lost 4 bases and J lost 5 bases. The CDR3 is CATSDSTGGRDTQYF. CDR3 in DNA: TGTGCCACCAGTGACTCGACAGGGGGTAGAGATACGCAGTATTTT.

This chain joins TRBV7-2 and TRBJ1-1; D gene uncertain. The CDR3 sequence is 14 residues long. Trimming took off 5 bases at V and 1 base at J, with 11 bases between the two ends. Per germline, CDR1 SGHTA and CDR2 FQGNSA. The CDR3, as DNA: TGTGCCAGCAGCCCGGACCGAGAGAACACTGAAGCTTTCTTT. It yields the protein CASSPDRENTEAFF.

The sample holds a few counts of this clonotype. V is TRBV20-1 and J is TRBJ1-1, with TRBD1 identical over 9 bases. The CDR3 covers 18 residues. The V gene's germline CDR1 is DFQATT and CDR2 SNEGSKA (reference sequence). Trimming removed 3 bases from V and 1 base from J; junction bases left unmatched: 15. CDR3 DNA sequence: TGCAGTGCTAGGGGACAGGGAGGGTATCCTATGGGGAACACTGAAGCTTTCTTT. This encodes CSARGQGGYPMGNTEAFF.

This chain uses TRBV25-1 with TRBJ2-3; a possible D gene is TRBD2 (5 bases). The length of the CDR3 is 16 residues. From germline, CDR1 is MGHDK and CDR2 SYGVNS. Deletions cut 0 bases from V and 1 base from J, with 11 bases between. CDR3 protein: CASSEYEGRGTDTQYF. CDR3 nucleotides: TGTGCCAGCAGTGAATATGAGGGAAGGGGCACAGATACGCAGTATTTT.